This T cell receptor beta chain was captured by sequencing in a study of cytomegalovirus exposure and HLA in healthy donors. Study results and limitations: Rare TCR sequences predominated, though certain public TCRs were found in many donors. Cytomegalovirus-associated status was assigned to approximately 160 TCR beta chains. Reports indicated that the classifier achieved high specificity and sensitivity in diagnosing cytomegalovirus status.

Regarding this clone: The antigen is unknown.

Germline V lookup: CDR1 SGHTA, CDR2 FQGNSA. V shed 5 bases, J shed 0 bases, and the junction held 12 bases outside the gene matches. CDR3 length equals 18 residues. Sequencing used immunoSEQ multiplex PCR; TCRdb keeps in-frame clones, though not all of them. The repertoire includes about 170,000 clones, approximately 87% of them detected once, and roughly 1.4% sits in the top ten. The roughly 120-subject validation cohort, separate from the 666-subject first cohort, included the donors. The gene calls are TRBV7-2 and TRBJ2-7, with 11 bases matching TRBD2. The TCR sequence derives from a woman aged 25 to 39 in good health and CMV-seronegative. The sample was PBMCs. The CDR3 sequence: CASSVDTTSGENSYEQYF. The CDR3 coding sequence is TGTGCCAGCAGCGTCGACACGACTAGCGGGGAGAACTCCTACGAGCAGTACTTC.